This is a list of T cell receptor beta chains from one sample in a study of cytomegalovirus exposure and HLA in healthy donors. The protocol was immunoSEQ multiplex PCR, while the TCRdb copy is restricted to in-frame clones and leaves out a portion. Of about 130,000 clones listed, around three quarters are singletons. Specimen: PBMCs. The receptors originated from a female donor in good health and CMV-seronegative. Each CDR3 is given with its conserved first and last residue. The order of the fields is clone size, D gene, J gene, V gene, CDR3 DNA, CDR3 protein. The D gene is left open where the match is weak. Clone size, where shown, is once, few, many, or a class for clones that have expanded.

size: NA; D: TRBD2; J: TRBJ2-7; V: TRBV6-1; DNA: TGTGCCAGCAGTGGGGCAGCGGGAGGAGCCTCCTACGAGCAGTACTTC; CDR3: CASSGAAGGASYEQYF
size: NA; D: NA; J: TRBJ2-3; V: TRBV5-4; DNA: TGTGCCAGCAGCCGGGGTGGGGGTGCGGGGAGCACAGATACGCAGTATTTT; CDR3: CASSRGGGAGSTDTQYF
size: NA; D: NA; J: TRBJ2-7; V: TRBV29-1; DNA: TGCAGCGTTGAGTTGCAGGGGACCTACGAGCAGTACTTC; CDR3: CSVELQGTYEQYF
size: NA; D: NA; J: TRBJ2-3; V: TRBV2; DNA: TGTGCCAGCAAAATCACACAGGGCACAGATACGCAGTATTTT; CDR3: CASKITQGTDTQYF
size: NA; D: NA; J: TRBJ1-1; V: TRBV5-4; DNA: TGTGCCAGCAGCCGTTCGACAGGTCTGGACACTGAAGCTTTCTTT; CDR3: CASSRSTGLDTEAFF
size: NA; D: TRBD1; J: TRBJ1-2; V: TRBV7-8; DNA: TGTGCCAGCAGCTTAGAACAGGGGTTCGATGGCTACACCTTC; CDR3: CASSLEQGFDGYTF
size: NA; D: TRBD1; J: TRBJ2-5; V: TRBV5-4; DNA: TGTGCCAGCAGCTGGCCGGGACAGGGTGTCCAAGAGACCCAGTACTTC; CDR3: CASSWPGQGVQETQYF
size: NA; D: TRBD1; J: TRBJ1-1; V: TRBV27; DNA: TGTGCCGGCCCCCGAGGGGGCAACACTGAAGCTTTCTTT; CDR3: CAGPRGGNTEAFF
size: NA; D: NA; J: TRBJ1-3; V: TRBV6-1; DNA: TGTGCCAGCAGTGGATTGGGGACAAGCTCTGGAAACACCATATATTTT; CDR3: CASSGLGTSSGNTIYF
size: NA; D: NA; J: TRBJ2-1; V: TRBV13; DNA: TGTGCCAGCACCCAAGGAAGGCCGGGGGAAAATGAGCAGTTCTTC; CDR3: CASTQGRPGENEQFF
size: NA; D: TRBD1; J: TRBJ2-3; V: TRBV7-2; DNA: TGTGCCAGCAGCCGGACAGGGTTAGAGGGTACGCAGTATTTT; CDR3: CASSRTGLEGTQYF
size: NA; D: TRBD2; J: TRBJ2-1; V: TRBV27; DNA: TGTGCCAGCAGTCCGGGGACTAGCGGGATGGTTAATGAGCAGTTCTTC; CDR3: CASSPGTSGMVNEQFF
size: NA; D: TRBD2; J: TRBJ2-7; V: TRBV18; DNA: TGTGCCAGCTCACCCAGGACTAGCGGGGCCTACGAGCAGTACTTC; CDR3: CASSPRTSGAYEQYF
size: once; D: NA; J: TRBJ2-1; V: TRBV2; DNA: TGTGCCAGCAGTGAGGGGGCTGGGCTGCCCTACAATGAGCAGTTCTTC; CDR3: CASSEGAGLPYNEQFF
size: NA; D: TRBD1; J: TRBJ2-7; V: TRBV10-3; DNA: TGTGCCATCAGTGAGTCACAGGGGAGCCACGAGCAGTACTTC; CDR3: CAISESQGSHEQYF
size: NA; D: TRBD1; J: TRBJ1-6; V: TRBV7-9; DNA: TGTGCCAGCAGCCGGGACAGTAACCTTAATTCACCCCTCCACTTT; CDR3: CASSRDSNLNSPLHF
size: NA; D: TRBD2; J: TRBJ2-7; V: TRBV6-5; DNA: TGTGCCAGCAGTTACGGAACTAGCGGGGGGGTTTACGAGCAGTACTTC; CDR3: CASSYGTSGGVYEQYF
size: NA; D: TRBD1; J: TRBJ1-4; V: TRBV7-9; DNA: TGTGCCAGCAGCTTAGGGCGGACAGGGGGCCTTGGTGGGGATGAAAAACTGTTTTTT; CDR3: CASSLGRTGGLGGDEKLFF
size: once; D: NA; J: TRBJ2-7; V: TRBV28; DNA: TGTGCCAGCAGTCTCACTACCTACGAGCAGTACTTC; CDR3: CASSLTTYEQYF
size: NA; D: NA; J: TRBJ1-1; V: TRBV9; DNA: TGTGCCAGCAGCCCTCGGGGAGGGGGTGAAGCTTTCTTT; CDR3: CASSPRGGGEAFF
size: NA; D: TRBD2; J: TRBJ2-1; V: TRBV6-1; DNA: TGTGCCAGCAGGGGGGGAGGGGCCGGGGGGGATGAGCAGTTCTTC; CDR3: CASRGGGAGGDEQFF